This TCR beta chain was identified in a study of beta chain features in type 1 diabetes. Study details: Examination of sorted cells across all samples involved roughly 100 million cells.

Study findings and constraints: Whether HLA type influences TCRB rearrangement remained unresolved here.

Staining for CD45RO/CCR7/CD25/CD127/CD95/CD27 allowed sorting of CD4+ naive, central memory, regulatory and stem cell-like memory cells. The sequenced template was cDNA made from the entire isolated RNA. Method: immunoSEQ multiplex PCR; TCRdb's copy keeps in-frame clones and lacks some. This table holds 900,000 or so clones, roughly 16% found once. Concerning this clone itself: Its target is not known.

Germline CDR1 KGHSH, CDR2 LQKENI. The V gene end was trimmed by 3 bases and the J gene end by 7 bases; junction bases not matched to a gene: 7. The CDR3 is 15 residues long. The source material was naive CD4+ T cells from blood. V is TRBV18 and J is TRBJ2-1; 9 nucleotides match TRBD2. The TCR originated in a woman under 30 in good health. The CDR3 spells CASSPQREDRNEQFF. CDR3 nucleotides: TGTGCCAGCTCACCCCAGCGGGAGGATAGGAATGAGCAGTTCTTC.